This T cell receptor beta chain stems from a study of cytomegalovirus exposure and HLA in healthy donors. Study context: T cells numbering around 170 million yielded 90 million to 140 million unique TCR beta sequences in an earlier analysis.

As regards this clone: Its antigen is still unknown.

A multiplex PCR was run with 60 Vbeta primers and 13 Jbeta primers. Using immunoSEQ multiplex PCR, the repertoire was profiled, and TCRdb retains in-frame clones only, with some absent. The sample lists some 160,000 clones; about 88% were seen once. The CDR3 runs 14 residues. CDR1 and CDR2 from the germline V gene are SEHNR and FQNEAQ (reference sequence). With 10 bases clipped from V and 1 base from J, the junction kept 9 bases outside the gene matches. Overall study findings and caveats: A later analysis found common viral pathogens apparently linked to several of the most significant clusters. An observed cluster of highly shared sequence variants was recorded as a likely sequencing artifact. More clonal expansion characterized HLA-associated TCR beta chains than equally common others in a later analysis.

The TCR originated in a man in his thirties or forties in good health and CMV-seropositive. This chain joins TRBV7-9 and TRBJ1-1; 7 bases line up with TRBD1. The sequenced sample consisted of PBMCs. The CDR3 nucleotides are TGTGCCACCGATACAGGGGCCAAGAACACTGAAGCTTTCTTT. Protein: CATDTGAKNTEAFF.